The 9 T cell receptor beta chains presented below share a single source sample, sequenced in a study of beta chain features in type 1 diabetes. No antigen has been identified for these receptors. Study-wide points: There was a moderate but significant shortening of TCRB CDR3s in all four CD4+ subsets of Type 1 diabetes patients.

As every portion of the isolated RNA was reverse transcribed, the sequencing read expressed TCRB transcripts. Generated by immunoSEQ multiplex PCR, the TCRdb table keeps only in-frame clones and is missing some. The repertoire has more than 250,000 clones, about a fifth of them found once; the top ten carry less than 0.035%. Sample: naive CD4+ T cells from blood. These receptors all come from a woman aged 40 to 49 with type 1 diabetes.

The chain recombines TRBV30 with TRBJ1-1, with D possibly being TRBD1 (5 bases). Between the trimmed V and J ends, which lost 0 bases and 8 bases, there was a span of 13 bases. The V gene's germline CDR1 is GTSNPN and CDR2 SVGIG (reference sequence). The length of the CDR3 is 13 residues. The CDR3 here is CAWSVGQLFEAFF. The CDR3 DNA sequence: TGTGCCTGGAGTGTGGGGCAGCTCTTCGAAGCTTTCTTT.

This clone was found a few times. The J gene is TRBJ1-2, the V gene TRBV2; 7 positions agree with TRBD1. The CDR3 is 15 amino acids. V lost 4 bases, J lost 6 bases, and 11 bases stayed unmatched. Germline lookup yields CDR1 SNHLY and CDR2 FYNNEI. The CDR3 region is CASSALTTTGHGYTF. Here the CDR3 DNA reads TGTGCCAGCAGTGCTCTTACGACGACAGGGCATGGCTACACCTTC.

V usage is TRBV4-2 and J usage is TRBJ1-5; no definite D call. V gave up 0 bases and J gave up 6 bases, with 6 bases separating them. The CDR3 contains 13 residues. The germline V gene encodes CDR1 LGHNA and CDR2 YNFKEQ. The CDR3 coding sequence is TGTGCCAGCAGCCAAGACGAGAGTCAGCCCCAGCATTTT. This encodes CASSQDESQPQHF.

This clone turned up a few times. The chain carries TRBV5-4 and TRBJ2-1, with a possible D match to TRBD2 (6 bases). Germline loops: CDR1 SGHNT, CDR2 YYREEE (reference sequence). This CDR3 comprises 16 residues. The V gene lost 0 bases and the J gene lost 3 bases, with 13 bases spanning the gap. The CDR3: CASSLAGGLYYNEQFF. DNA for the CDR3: TGTGCCAGCAGCTTGGCTGGGGGACTCTACTACAATGAGCAGTTCTTC.

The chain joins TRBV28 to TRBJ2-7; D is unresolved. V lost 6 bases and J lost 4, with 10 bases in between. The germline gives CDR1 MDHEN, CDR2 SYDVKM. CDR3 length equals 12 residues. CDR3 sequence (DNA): TGTGCCAGCAGGTCGAGCTCGTACGAGCAGTACTTC. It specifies CASRSSSYEQYF.

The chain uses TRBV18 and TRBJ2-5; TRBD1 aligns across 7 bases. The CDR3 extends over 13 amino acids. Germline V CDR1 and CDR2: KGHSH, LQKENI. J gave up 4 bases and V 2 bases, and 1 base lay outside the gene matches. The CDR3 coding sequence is TGTGCCAGCTCACCAAGACAGGGAGAGACCCAGTACTTC. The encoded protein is CASSPRQGETQYF.

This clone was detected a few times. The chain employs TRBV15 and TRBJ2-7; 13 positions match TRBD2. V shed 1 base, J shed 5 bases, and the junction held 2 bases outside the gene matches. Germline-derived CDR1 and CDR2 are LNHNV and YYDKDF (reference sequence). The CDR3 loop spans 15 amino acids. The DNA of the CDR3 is TGTGCCACCAGCAGAGTGACTAGCGGGAGGCACGAGCAGTACTTC. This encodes CATSRVTSGRHEQYF.

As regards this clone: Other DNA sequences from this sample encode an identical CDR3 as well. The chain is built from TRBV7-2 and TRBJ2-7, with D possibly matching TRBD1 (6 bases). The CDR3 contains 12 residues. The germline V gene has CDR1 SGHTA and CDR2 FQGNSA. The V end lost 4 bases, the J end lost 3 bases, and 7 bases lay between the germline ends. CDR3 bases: TGTGCCAGCAGCTCACAGGGCTACGAGCAGTACTTC. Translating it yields CASSSQGYEQYF.

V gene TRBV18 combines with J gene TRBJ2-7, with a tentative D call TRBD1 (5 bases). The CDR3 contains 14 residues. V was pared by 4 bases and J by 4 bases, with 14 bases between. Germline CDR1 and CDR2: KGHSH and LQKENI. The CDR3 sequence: CASSQGRVGYEQYF. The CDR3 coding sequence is TGTGCCAGCTCACAGGGGCGAGTGGGGTACGAGCAGTACTTC. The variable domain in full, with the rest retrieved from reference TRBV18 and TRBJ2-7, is NAGVMQNPRHLVRRRGQEARLRCSPMKGHSHVYWYRQLPEEGLKFMVYLQKENIIDESGMPKERFSAEFPKEGPSILRIQQVVRGDSAAYFCASSQGRVGYEQYFGPGTRLTVT.